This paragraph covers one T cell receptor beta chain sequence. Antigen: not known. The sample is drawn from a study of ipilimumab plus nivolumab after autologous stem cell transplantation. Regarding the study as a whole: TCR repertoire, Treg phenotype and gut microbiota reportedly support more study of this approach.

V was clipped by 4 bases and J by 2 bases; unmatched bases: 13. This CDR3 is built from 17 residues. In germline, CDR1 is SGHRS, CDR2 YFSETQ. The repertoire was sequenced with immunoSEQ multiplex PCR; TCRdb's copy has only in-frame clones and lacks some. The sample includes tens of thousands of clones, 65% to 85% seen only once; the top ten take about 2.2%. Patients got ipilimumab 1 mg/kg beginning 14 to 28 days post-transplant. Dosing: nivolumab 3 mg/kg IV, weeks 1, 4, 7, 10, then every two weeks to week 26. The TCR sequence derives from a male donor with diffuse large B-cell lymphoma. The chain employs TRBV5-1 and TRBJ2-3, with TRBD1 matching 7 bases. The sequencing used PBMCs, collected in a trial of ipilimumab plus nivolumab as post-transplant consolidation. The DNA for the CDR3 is TGCGCCAGCAGCCCGGGCGTCGGCAGGGGGTACACAGATACGCAGTATTTT. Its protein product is CASSPGVGRGYTDTQYF. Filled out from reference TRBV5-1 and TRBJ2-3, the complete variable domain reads KAGVTQTPRYLIKTRGQQVTLSCSPISGHRSVSWYQQTPGQGLQFLFEYFSETQRNKGNFPGRFSGRQFSNSRSEMNVSTLELGDSALYLCASSPGVGRGYTDTQYFGPGTRLTVL.